The T cell receptor beta chain under discussion was sequenced for a study of post-analysis software for immune sequencing data. Turning to the study itself: The disease courses covered relapsing-remitting, secondary progressive and progressive-relapsing multiple sclerosis. Findings and limits, study-wide: Patients showed TRBV5-6, TRBV5-1 and TRBV20-1 among 4 or 5 TRBV segments more frequent than in controls. Versus controls, multiple sclerosis patients showed significantly lower diversity (normalized Chao1).

In germline, CDR1 is SQVTM, CDR2 ANQGSEA. The CDR3 runs 13 residues. This clonotype came up a few times. The target antigen is unknown. Unique molecular identifiers were built into the TCR beta cDNA libraries. From approximately 0.95 to 9.8 million T cells, about 500,000 cDNA molecules were obtained. TCRdb used MiXCR to reprocess the PCR reads, holding one entry per CDR3 protein. Seen here are about 760,000 distinct CDR3 sequences, less than 35% observed once, and the top ten hold approximately 0.55%. The sequence derives from a girl aged 5-17 years with multiple sclerosis. The sample consisted of blood. The chain uses TRBV29-1 and TRBJ2-4, with TRBD1 matching 10 bases. The end of the DNA aligns better with TRBJ2-7, so the J call may be wrong. CDR3 loop: CSVGQGGGYEQYF. Here the CDR3 DNA reads TGCAGCGTCGGACAGGGGGGAGGCTACGAGCAGTACTTC.